The rows below give T cell receptor beta chains drawn from one sample of a study of T cells in localized non-small cell lung cancer. Clones were read by immunoSEQ multiplex PCR, and TCRdb kept only the in-frame ones, dropping some. The data show tens of thousands of clones, roughly four fifths seen once. The specimen comprised PBMCs, sampled before any cancer treatment. These receptors came from a man between 40 and 70 years old with stage II lung adenocarcinoma. Each CDR3 is given with its conserved first and last residue. D genes are given only for firm matches. Some rows have no size entry. The others give once, few or many, or a class for an expanded clone.

>TRBJ1-1|16|TRBD1|TRBV4-1|few
CASSHKGDSMNTEAFF
TGCGCCAGCAGCCACAAGGGGGACAGTATGAACACTGAAGCTTTCTTT
>TRBJ1-2|14|TRBD1|TRBV19|NA
CASSRGQGGYGYTF
TGTGCCAGTAGTAGGGGACAGGGAGGATATGGCTACACCTTC
>TRBJ2-1|11|NA|TRBV2|NA
CASSVENEQFF
TGTGCCAGCAGTGTTGAAAATGAGCAGTTCTTC
>TRBJ1-1|17|TRBD1|TRBV19|NA
CASRSGTGVEGVTEAFF
TGTGCCAGTAGGTCCGGGACAGGGGTCGAGGGTGTCACTGAAGCTTTCTTT
>TRBJ2-3|14|TRBD2|TRBV5-1|once
CASSLVLAGNTQYF
TGCGCCAGCAGCTTGGTCCTAGCGGGAAATACGCAGTATTTT
>TRBJ1-2|11|NA|TRBV30|NA
CAWTKVYGYTF
TGTGCCTGGACCAAAGTTTATGGCTACACCTTC
>TRBJ1-1|16|TRBD1|TRBV6-5|NA
CASSSKEGTGNTEAFF
TGTGCCAGCAGTTCAAAGGAAGGGACAGGGAACACTGAAGCTTTCTTT
>TRBJ2-5|17|TRBD2|TRBV30|once
CAWREGLAGGRRETQYF
TGTGCCTGGAGGGAGGGACTAGCGGGAGGGCGGAGGGAGACCCAGTACTTC
>TRBJ1-2|13|NA|TRBV6-1|NA
CASTLHRGYGYTF
TGTGCCAGCACCTTACACAGAGGATATGGCTACACCTTC
>TRBJ2-1|17|NA|TRBV5-1|NA
CASSLAITGSSYNEQFF
TGCGCCAGCAGCTTGGCCATAACAGGGTCCTCCTACAATGAGCAGTTCTTC
>TRBJ1-1|14|TRBD1|TRBV19|NA
CASSSGQGNTEAFF
TGTGCCAGTAGTTCCGGACAGGGGAACACTGAAGCTTTCTTT
>TRBJ2-5|15|NA|TRBV7-7|once
CASSLGGTLGETQYF
TGTGCTAGCAGCTTAGGAGGGACCCTGGGAGAGACCCAGTACTTC
>TRBJ2-6|15|NA|TRBV6-5|NA
CASSFDMTGANVLTF
TGTGCCAGCAGTTTCGACATGACTGGGGCCAACGTCCTGACTTTC
>TRBJ1-2|15|TRBD1|TRBV18|few
CASSQGTVKTDGYTF
TGTGCCAGCTCCCAAGGGACAGTCAAGACGGATGGCTACACCTTC
>TRBJ1-1|11|NA|TRBV29-1|once
CSVAENTEAFF
TGCAGCGTTGCTGAGAACACTGAAGCTTTCTTT
>TRBJ2-5|16|TRBD1|TRBV9|NA
CASSIMGQGLTETQYF
TGTGCCAGCAGCATAATGGGACAGGGGCTCACGGAGACCCAGTACTTC
>TRBJ2-4|14|NA|TRBV28|NA
CASSLYAVGGIQYF
TGTGCCAGCAGTTTATACGCAGTTGGCGGCATTCAGTACTTC
>TRBJ2-1|13|NA|TRBV5-6|NA
CASSWTGTDEQFF
TGTGCCAGCAGCTGGACGGGCACAGATGAGCAGTTCTTC
>TRBJ2-3|14|NA|TRBV5-1|NA
CASSVPSSTDTQYF
TGCGCCAGCAGCGTACCTAGCTCCACAGATACGCAGTATTTT
>TRBJ2-2|15|TRBD1|TRBV19|NA
CASSIRGRSTGELFF
TGTGCCAGTAGTATCAGGGGGCGCAGCACCGGGGAGCTGTTTTTT
>TRBJ1-1|14|TRBD1|TRBV7-6|NA
CASSLGTGDTEAFF
TGTGCCAGCAGCTTGGGAACAGGGGACACTGAAGCTTTCTTT
>TRBJ2-1|20|NA|TRBV5-1|NA
CASSSEGWASSGLSYNEQFF
TGCGCCAGCAGCTCCGAAGGGTGGGCTAGTAGCGGTTTGTCATACAATGAGCAGTTCTTC
>TRBJ1-5|14|NA|TRBV5-1|few
CASMLDGSNQPQHF
TGCGCCAGCATGCTCGACGGTAGCAATCAGCCCCAGCATTTT
>TRBJ2-3|14|NA|TRBV19|once
CASKNPGWTDTQYF
TGTGCCAGCAAGAATCCAGGGTGGACAGATACGCAGTATTTT
>TRBJ2-3|14|TRBD1|TRBV5-4|NA
CASSLQGAKDTQYF
TGTGCCAGCAGCTTGCAGGGGGCAAAGGATACGCAGTATTTT